This record concerns one TCR beta chain sequence. This CDR3 contains 16 residues. V shed 4 bases and J 4 bases; nucleotides not matched to a gene: 11. Germline CDR1 reads SGHNT; CDR2 reads YYREEE (reference sequence). This specimen comes from a study of cytomegalovirus exposure and HLA in healthy donors. Study context: Among about 179 million T cells, an earlier analysis found roughly 100 million unique TCR beta sequences.

Primers: 60 Vbeta forward and 13 Jbeta reverse. Libraries were prepared by immunoSEQ multiplex PCR; TCRdb keeps only in-frame clonotypes and omits some of them. The profile shows roughly 130,000 clones, roughly 80% of them singletons. These donors counted as nominally healthy when sampled, but unrecorded immune exposures were likely. The rearrangement uses TRBV5-4 and TRBJ2-3; 8 positions match TRBD1. Material: PBMCs. The receptor was isolated from a woman aged 40 to 50 in good health and CMV-seropositive. The CDR3 coding sequence is TGTGCCAGCAGCCTACTTAGCCGGACAGGGTCAGATACGCAGTATTTT. Translating it yields CASSLLSRTGSDTQYF. Based on the CDR3 plus reference TRBV5-4 and TRBJ2-3, the full variable domain is ETGVTQSPTHLIKTRGQQVTLRCSSQSGHNTVSWYQQALGQGPQFIFQYYREEENGRGNFPPRFSGLQFPNYSSELNVNALELDDSALYLCASSLLSRTGSDTQYFGPGTRLTVL.